Following are 14 T cell receptor beta chains from one sample sequenced in a study of blood T cell repertoires in COVID-19. Generated by immunoSEQ multiplex PCR, the TCRdb table keeps only in-frame clones and is missing some. Seen here are nearly 40,000 clones, 88% observed once, and the top ten hold 9%. The sequencing sample was made of peripheral blood. These receptor sequences come from a woman aged 70-85 years with acute or convalescent COVID-19.

This rearrangement joins TRBV28 to TRBJ1-1, with a tentative D call TRBD1 (6 bases). The length of the CDR3 is 13 residues. Germline-derived CDR1 and CDR2 are MDHEN and SYDVKM. V lost 10 bases and J lost 3, with 15 bases in between. The CDR3 loop reads CATRRNRDTEAFF. The CDR3, as DNA: TGTGCCACAAGAAGGAACAGGGACACTGAAGCTTTCTTT.

The rearrangement joins TRBV6-1 to TRBJ2-7, with 9 bases matching TRBD2. Trimming took 1 base from V and 3 from J; bases not matched to a gene: 4. There are 15 residues in the CDR3. Germline lookup yields CDR1 MNHNS and CDR2 SASEGT. The CDR3 DNA reads as TGTGCCAGCAGTGAAGGTAGCGGGGGAATCTACGAGCAGTACGTC. Translated: CASSEGSGGIYEQYV.

The V call is TRBV9, the J call TRBJ1-2, with D perhaps matching TRBD1 (6 bases). Germline CDR1 and CDR2: SGDLS and YYNGEE. Trimming removed 4 bases at V and 8 bases at J, with 12 bases between. The CDR3 is 12 amino acids. CDR3 sequence (DNA): TGTGCCAGCAGCAAGGGGGGGAAAGGCTACACCTTC. Protein product: CASSKGGKGYTF.

The gene calls are TRBV5-6 and TRBJ1-1; 10 bases line up with TRBD1. CDR3 size: 14 residues. Germline-derived CDR1 and CDR2 are SGHDT and YYEEEE. V shed 4 bases and J 6 bases; nucleotides not matched to a gene: 6. CDR3 in DNA: TGTGCCAGCAGCAGGGGACAGGGGCGGTCTGAAGCTTTCTTT. It yields the protein CASSRGQGRSEAFF.

CDR3 coding DNA: TGCAGCACGGAGGGGATCTCGGGCCATGAGCAGTTCTTC. Amino acids: CSTEGISGHEQFF. The chain employs TRBV29-1 and TRBJ2-1, with D perhaps TRBD2 (6 bases). The germline V gene encodes CDR1 SQVTM and CDR2 ANQGSEA. Trimming left V 8 bases short and J 8 bases short, with 19 bases between. The CDR3 contains 13 residues.

This clone was seen a single time. The CDR3 loop reads CASSFAQGLAKNIQYF. The DNA of the CDR3 is TGTGCCAGCAGCTTTGCGCAGGGTCTAGCCAAAAACATTCAGTACTTC. V gene TRBV11-3 combines with J gene TRBJ2-4, with D possibly matching TRBD1 (5 bases). Germline V gives CDR1 SGHNT, CDR2 YENEEA. The CDR3 spans 16 residues. Trimming removed 3 bases at V and 0 bases at J, with 12 bases between.

The chain employs TRBV18 and TRBJ2-1; no clear D. The germline CDR1 and CDR2 sequences are KGHSH and LQKENI. Between the trimmed V and J ends, which lost 0 bases and 5 bases, there was a span of 5 bases. This CDR3 region has 13 residues. The CDR3 DNA reads TGTGCCAGCTCACCACCGGGCCACAATGAGCAGTTCTTC. It encodes CASSPPGHNEQFF.

The chain has TRBV12-5 and TRBJ2-3; possible D gene TRBD2, 6 bases. CDR1 LGHNT and CDR2 FRNRAP come from the germline V gene. The CDR3 extends over 15 amino acids. With 3 bases removed from V and 2 bases from J, the gap between germline ends came to 12 bases. CDR3 sequence (DNA): TGTGCTAGTGGTTTCGGGAGTCTAGACACAGATACGCAGTATTTT. It specifies CASGFGSLDTDTQYF.

The chain combines TRBV11-3 with TRBJ2-2; D remains unclear. CDR1 and CDR2 from the germline V gene are SGHNT and YENEEA. The CDR3 totals 12 residues. V dropped 0 bases and J dropped 6 bases, with 2 bases sitting between them. The CDR3 DNA reads TGTGCCAGCAGCTTAGACGCCGGGGAGCTGTTTTTT. Protein product: CASSLDAGELFF.

This chain links TRBV28 with TRBJ1-3, with a weak D call TRBD1 (5 bases). V lost 2 bases and J lost 7, with 12 bases in between. The germline V gene has CDR1 MDHEN and CDR2 SYDVKM. This CDR3 is 14 amino acids long. CDR3 region: CASSLTPGINTIYF. The CDR3, as DNA: TGTGCCAGCAGTTTAACGCCAGGGATCAACACCATATATTTT.

V is TRBV25-1 and J is TRBJ2-2; 10 bases are shared with TRBD2. Trimming removed 1 base from V and 1 base from J; junction bases left unmatched: 3. From germline, CDR1 is MGHDK and CDR2 SYGVNS. The CDR3 consists of 17 residues. The CDR3 region has the DNA TGTGCCAGCAGTGAATGGTCTAGCGGGGGGAACACCGGGGAGCTGTTTTTT. Protein: CASSEWSSGGNTGELFF.

The CDR3 here is CASSFGGQGKNQPQHF. The CDR3 bases are TGTGCCAGCAGCTTCGGTGGACAGGGGAAGAATCAGCCCCAGCATTTT. V and J are TRBV5-4 and TRBJ1-5; 9 nucleotides agree with TRBD1. This CDR3 comprises 16 residues. Germline V gene data show CDR1 as SGHNT and CDR2 as YYREEE (reference sequence). Trimming cost V 2 bases and J 4 bases; bases outside gene matches: 7. Complete variable domain (other parts from reference TRBV5-4 and TRBJ1-5): ETGVTQSPTHLIKTRGQQVTLRCSSQSGHNTVSWYQQALGQGPQFIFQYYREEENGRGNFPPRFSGLQFPNYSSELNVNALELDDSALYLCASSFGGQGKNQPQHFGDGTRLSIL.

This rearrangement joins TRBV12-1 to TRBJ2-7; TRBD2 is taken as the D call from the table, unchecked against the DNA. TRBV12-1 is a pseudogene. This CDR3 comprises 16 residues. The CDR3 coding sequence is TGTGCCAGCAGCTTTGGGCCGGGGGGGGCCAACTACGAGCAGTACGTC. It yields the protein CASSFGPGGANYEQYV.

The chain employs TRBV7-2 and TRBJ2-4, with D possibly matching TRBD2 (7 bases). The germline CDR1 and CDR2 sequences are SGHTA and FQGNSA. This CDR3 comprises 18 residues. V gave up 5 bases and J gave up 0 bases, with 20 bases separating them. The CDR3 DNA reads TGTGCCAGCAGCCCGGGGGCGGGGGTAAGCCTAGCCAAAAACATTCAGTACTTC. Residues: CASSPGAGVSLAKNIQYF.